A selection of T cell receptor beta chains follows, all from one sample in a study of regulatory T cells in long-lasting Graves disease. MiXCR, run by TCRdb on the multiplex PCR reads, gives a single entry per CDR3 protein. The sample lists about 530,000 distinct CDR3 sequences, 15% to 20% occurring once. These data also formed part of another study, on T cells in Graves' hyperthyroidism and ophthalmopathy.

Sequencing used peripheral blood mononuclear cells (PBMCs), obtained at new diagnosis, from a patient treated with antithyroid drugs. These receptors all come from a woman aged 40-65 years with Graves disease. Both conserved end residues are part of each CDR3. Each record gives: clone size, D gene, J gene, V gene, CDR3 DNA, CDR3 protein. D genes are given only for firm matches. The size of a clone is reported for some rows only, either as once, few or many, or as a class for expanded clones.

many TRBD1 TRBJ1-6 TRBV10-3 TGTGCCATCAGTGAGTCTTTCGGACAGGACAATTCACCCCTCCACTTT CAISESFGQDNSPLHF
many NA TRBJ1-4 TRBV7-6 TGTGCCAGCAGCTTAGGAGGGGGAACAACTAATGAAAAACTGTTTTTT CASSLGGGTTNEKLFF
many NA TRBJ1-5 TRBV5-1 TGCGCCAGCAGCTTGGCCTACGGGACGGAGCCCCAGCATTTT CASSLAYGTEPQHF
many TRBD1 TRBJ2-2 TRBV11-2 TGTGCCAGCAGATCCCCCGGGACAGGGGGCACCGGGGAGCTGTTTTTT CASRSPGTGGTGELFF
NA NA TRBJ1-1 TRBV12-3/TRBV12-4 TGTGCCAGCACCTTAGGTGGGAGCACTGAAGCTTTCTTT CASTLGGSTEAFF
many NA TRBJ1-1 TRBV12-3/TRBV12-4 TGTGCCAGCACCTTCTCCGCCGTGAACACTGAAGCTTTCTTT CASTFSAVNTEAFF
NA NA TRBJ1-4 TRBV4-1 TGCGCCAGCAGCCAAACAGGGAGGCGAGAAAAACTGTTTTTT CASSQTGRREKLFF
NA NA TRBJ2-3 TRBV3-1 TGTGCCAGCAGCCGACCCGACAGGTACACAGATACGCAGTATTTT CASSRPDRYTDTQYF
many NA TRBJ1-6 TRBV6-5 TGTGCCAGCAGTTCGCCAAGTTCACCCCTCCACTTT CASSSPSSPLHF
many NA TRBJ1-2 TRBV10-3 TGTGCCATCCCGACAGGACACCTCTTC CAIPTGHLF
few TRBD2 TRBJ2-1 TRBV6-1 TGTGCCAGCTATTCAACGCGGGACTACCTATACAATGAGCAGTTCTTC CASYSTRDYLYNEQFF
NA TRBD1 TRBJ1-3 TRBV5-1 TGCGCCAGCAGCTTCGGGACAGGGTCCTCTGGAAACACCATATATTTT CASSFGTGSSGNTIYF
few TRBD1 TRBJ1-2 TRBV14 TGTGCCAGCAGCCAAGAATTCGCGGACAGGTCCAACTATGGCTACACCTTC CASSQEFADRSNYGYTF
few NA TRBJ2-2 TRBV4-1 TGCGCCAGCAGCCCACTACCTGGGGGCCCAGCCGGGGAGCTGTTTTTT CASSPLPGGPAGELFF
NA TRBD1 TRBJ1-6 TRBV4-1 TGCGCCAGCAGCCTTATAGTCGGGACAGGATTTAATTCACCCCTCCACTTT CASSLIVGTGFNSPLHF
NA NA TRBJ2-7 TRBV5-8 TGTGCCAGCAGCTGGGGACCTTACGAGCAGTACTTC CASSWGPYEQYF
few NA TRBJ1-1 TRBV19 TGTGCCAGTAGTATAGTGGCAGGCTTGAACACTGAAGCTTTCTTT CASSIVAGLNTEAFF
many TRBD2 TRBJ2-3 TRBV20-1 TGCAGCGCGCCCCTAGCGGGGATGGATACGCAGTATTTT CSAPLAGMDTQYF
few TRBD2 TRBJ2-7 TRBV11-2 TGTGCCAGCAGCTTAGACCCCCCCCAAGGGCGGGGGGTAACCTACGAGCAGTACTTC CASSLDPPQGRGVTYEQYF
NA NA TRBJ1-3 TRBV10-3 TGTGCCATCAGTGAACCAGGGACTGGAAACACCATATATTTT CAISEPGTGNTIYF
many NA TRBJ2-7 TRBV2 TGTGCCAGCAGTGAAGCGCATCGGTCCCCGGGGGAGCAGTACTTC CASSEAHRSPGEQYF
many NA TRBJ1-2 TRBV12-3/TRBV12-4 TGTGCCAGCAGTCCGACCTCAGGGGCCGGCTATGGCTACACCTTC CASSPTSGAGYGYTF
NA TRBD1 TRBJ1-1 TRBV18 TGTGCCAGCTCACCTACGACAGGGCCTTCTGAAGCTTTCTTT CASSPTTGPSEAFF
few TRBD1 TRBJ1-2 TRBV12-3/TRBV12-4 TGTGCCAGCAGTTTAAAAGACAGGGTGCTACCTAGCTACACCTTC CASSLKDRVLPSYTF
many NA TRBJ1-4 TRBV30 TGTGCCTGGAATACGGGACACACCAATGAAAAACTGTTTTTT CAWNTGHTNEKLFF
NA NA TRBJ1-3 TRBV5-5 TGTGCCAGCAGCATCGACAGCGGCTCTGGAAACACCATATATTTT CASSIDSGSGNTIYF